This T cell receptor beta chain derives from a study of blood T cell repertoires in COVID-19. Study-level information: The United States, Italy and Spain supplied acute and convalescent COVID-19 samples. Sources were T cells, B-cell-depleted T cells, or PBMCs; the material itself was cDNA or gDNA.

Original analysis: Quantification of nucleated cells was approximated via reference gene primer amplification. TCRdb's table, derived via immunoSEQ multiplex PCR, lists solely in-frame clones and lacks some. The DNA gave D and trimming, while V, J and clone size come from that table. The sample yields roughly 94,000 clones, approximately 80% seen once. Germline V gives CDR1 SEHNR, CDR2 FQNEAQ (reference sequence). V trimming: 1 base; J trimming: 3 bases; junction bases outside the gene matches: 3. The CDR3 totals 15 residues. Specimen: peripheral blood. The sequence derives from a man aged 60-69 years with acute or convalescent COVID-19. This rearrangement joins TRBV7-9 to TRBJ2-1; 7 nucleotides align to TRBD1. The CDR3: CASSLGQGSYNEQFF. In DNA, the CDR3 is TGTGCCAGCAGCTTAGGACAGGGAAGCTACAATGAGCAGTTCTTC.